This note documents a single TCR beta chain sequence. What it binds is unknown. The source of the sample is a study of beta chain features in type 1 diabetes. The entirety of the isolated RNA underwent reverse transcription, so expressed TCRB transcripts were sequenced. TCRdb's table, derived via immunoSEQ multiplex PCR, lists solely in-frame clones and lacks some. The sample contains a few hundred thousand clones, 14% of which appear only once. Cell sorting via CD45RO/CCR7/CD25/CD127/CD95/CD27 was performed to obtain CD4+ naive, central memory, regulatory and stem cell-like memory cells. Findings of the study overall: Since sequencing was performed on cDNA, cells with high TCR expression could be over-represented.

The specimen was central memory CD4+ T cells from blood. This TCR derives from a man aged 25 to 45 in good health.

Here the CDR3 reads CASSFVTGELFF. The DNA for the CDR3 is TGTGCCAGCAGTTTTGTCACCGGGGAGCTGTTTTTT. V and J are TRBV27 and TRBJ2-2; D is uncertain. Trimming left V 3 bases short and J 4 bases short, with 3 bases between. CDR1 and CDR2 from the germline V gene are MNHEY and SMNVEV (reference sequence). CDR3 length equals 12 residues.